A single sample is the source of the 7 T cell receptor beta chains below, sequenced in a study of beta chain features in type 1 diabetes. Overall study results and limits: Significant though moderate, a shortening of TCRB CDR3s appeared in all four CD4+ subsets of Type 1 diabetes patients.

Their recognized antigens are unknown. The sequenced template was cDNA made from the entire isolated RNA. Produced via immunoSEQ multiplex PCR; TCRdb's table is partial and in-frame only. The sample shows around 50,000 clones, around 45% of them seen only once. Sequencing was done on a sample of stem cell memory CD4+ T cells from blood. These receptor sequences come from a man between 25 and 39 years old with type 1 diabetes.

This clone was counted a few times. The chain combines TRBV5-1 with TRBJ2-1; 15 nucleotides line up with TRBD2. The CDR3 has 18 amino acids. With 3 bases clipped from V and 5 bases from J, the junction kept 9 bases outside the gene matches. The germline gives CDR1 SGHRS, CDR2 YFSETQ. The CDR3 sequence is CASSSRTSGRAKNNEQFF. As DNA, the CDR3 is TGCGCCAGCAGCTCCCGGACTAGCGGGAGGGCCAAGAACAATGAGCAGTTCTTC.

A few counts support this clone. The genes are TRBV5-1 and TRBJ1-5; 9 bases are shared with TRBD1. The germline V gene has CDR1 SGHRS and CDR2 YFSETQ. J lost 1 base, V lost 4 bases, and 3 bases had no gene match. The CDR3 totals 15 residues. CDR3 coding DNA: TGCGCCAGCAGCATTACAGGGGGCAGCAATCAGCCCCAGCATTTT. It yields the protein CASSITGGSNQPQHF.

V and J are TRBV11-3 and TRBJ1-1; 7 nucleotides align to TRBD1. Germline assignment: CDR1 SGHNT and CDR2 YENEEA. The J segment lost 4 bases and the V segment lost 5 bases, leaving 10 bases of the junction unmatched. The CDR3 is made up of 15 amino acids. The CDR3 loop is CASSNYRGVPTEAFF. CDR3 bases: TGTGCCAGCAGCAACTACAGGGGCGTCCCCACTGAAGCTTTCTTT.

The chain uses TRBV6-6 and TRBJ2-7, with TRBD1 identical over 7 bases. This CDR3 region has 13 residues. Germline V gene sequence: CDR1 MNHNY, CDR2 SVGAGI (reference sequence). Trimming removed 6 bases from V and 5 bases from J; junction bases left unmatched: 7. The CDR3 region is CASREQGTHEQYF. CDR3 DNA: TGTGCCAGCAGGGAACAGGGGACGCACGAGCAGTACTTC.

The table lists this clone with many counts. The chain links TRBV23-1 to TRBJ2-5; the match to TRBD2 covers 7 bases. TRBV23-1 is designated an ORF whose function remains uncertain. This CDR3 has 16 residues. The junction had 13 bases not matched to a gene; V was cut back by 6 bases and J by 3 bases. The CDR3, as DNA: TGCGCCAGCAGCCCAACGGGGTGGGCGGGAGAAGAGACCCAGTACTTC. Translation: CASSPTGWAGEETQYF.

The V and J genes are TRBV5-1 and TRBJ2-2, with TRBD2 identical over 7 bases. Trimming at V came to 1 base and at J to 5 bases, leaving 8 bases not matched to a gene. Germline values: CDR1 SGHRS, CDR2 YFSETQ. The length of the CDR3 is 16 residues. CDR3 nucleotide sequence: TGCGCCAGCAGCTTGTTGCGGGAGTCCCGAACCGGGGAGCTGTTTTTT. It specifies CASSLLRESRTGELFF.

This clone has just a few counts. The gene calls are TRBV30 and TRBJ2-7; possibly TRBD2 for D (6 bases). CDR3 length equals 14 residues. The germline V gene encodes CDR1 GTSNPN and CDR2 SVGIG (reference sequence). Trimming cost V 0 bases and J 2 bases, with 11 bases left between them. The CDR3: CAWSVRSGTYEQYF. Here the CDR3 DNA reads TGTGCCTGGAGTGTTCGTAGCGGCACCTACGAGCAGTACTTC.